This section outlines one T cell receptor beta chain sequence together with its context. The antigen remains undetermined. Between the trimmed V and J ends, which lost 1 base and 3 bases, there was a span of 10 bases. The CDR3 sequence is 16 residues long. CDR1 MNHEY and CDR2 SVGAGI come from the germline V gene. The sample originates from a study of T cell responses to AZD1222 COVID-19 vaccine. Study-wide results and caveats: The number of AZD1222 recipients seropositive at baseline was only five to seven. In a largely white British group with more females than males, clonal diversity was possibly underestimated. Dominant at 160-218 and 743-854, vaccine-associated CD4 TCRs also spanned spike.

Method: immunoSEQ multiplex PCR; TCRdb's copy keeps in-frame clones and lacks some. The sample includes 120,000 to 150,000 clones, over 80% of them seen just once. The clonotype was recovered from an adult in good health. The material sequenced was peripheral blood, taken on day 0 of MenACWY control vaccination. The chain couples TRBV6-5 to TRBJ1-6; maybe TRBD1 (6 bases). The CDR3 sequence is CASSYFLDSYNSPLHF. In DNA, the CDR3 is TGTGCCAGCAGTTACTTCCTGGACAGCTATAATTCACCCCTCCACTTT.